This record looks at one TCR beta chain sequence and its context. As yet, its antigen is unknown. The identical CDR3 is also encoded by other nucleotide sequences in the sample. Germline V gene data show CDR1 as SGHNT and CDR2 as YENEEA. V lost 5 bases, J lost 2 bases, and 16 bases lay in between. CDR3 length equals 16 residues. Produced via immunoSEQ multiplex PCR; TCRdb's table is partial and in-frame only. This table has 65,000 to 90,000 clones, 85% to 95% appearing once. The thymus tissue came from resections taken during corrective heart surgery. Having surgery to correct congenital heart defects, healthy Finnish infants acted as the donors. This sample was included in a study of human thymus T cells. Study-level findings and limits: Thymic TCR repertoires of unrelated people reportedly overlapped highly.

The sequenced sample was thymus tissue. V usage is TRBV11-3 and J usage is TRBJ2-1; D is undetermined. The clonotype comes from a girl in the first two years of life with a congenital heart defect but otherwise immunologically healthy. CDR3 sequence (DNA): TGTGCCAGCAGCCATGGCGAGGTCATAACCTACAATGAGCAGTTCTTC. Translation: CASSHGEVITYNEQFF.